The 32 T cell receptor beta chains below were found in one sample sequenced in a study of shared clonotypes between healthy human individuals. Clones were read by immunoSEQ multiplex PCR, and TCRdb kept only the in-frame ones, dropping some. The sample shows about 2.1 million clones, roughly 93% of them seen only once. CD8 cells classed as naive were CD45RO-negative and positively selected for CCR7, excluding terminally differentiated effector memory CD45RA+ cells. Sequenced sample: naive CD8+ T cells from PBMCs. Receptor source: a man aged 18 to 29 in good health. Some clones in this sample may be carry-over from other donors' samples.

This chain joins TRBV15 and TRBJ2-1; the match to TRBD2 covers 11 bases. Germline assignment: CDR1 LNHNV and CDR2 YYDKDF (reference sequence). V was pared by 3 bases and J by 8 bases, with 9 bases of the junction left unmatched. The CDR3 consists of 16 residues. This CDR3 is CATSRSGTSGFHEQFF. DNA for the CDR3: TGTGCCACCAGCAGGTCCGGGACTAGCGGATTCCATGAGCAGTTCTTC.

The rearrangement uses TRBV27 and TRBJ1-5; possible D gene TRBD1, 6 bases. CDR3 length equals 14 residues. V was cut by 6 bases and J by 2 bases, with 11 bases left in between. Germline V gives CDR1 MNHEY, CDR2 SMNVEV (reference sequence). The DNA of the CDR3 is TGTGCCAGCAGGGCAGGGGCGGGCAATCAGCCCCAGCATTTT. It yields the protein CASRAGAGNQPQHF.

This clone came up once. This chain uses TRBV6-1 with TRBJ1-1; D unresolved. This CDR3 has 13 amino acids. Trimming left V 4 bases short and J 4 bases short, with 10 bases between. Germline lookup yields CDR1 MNHNS and CDR2 SASEGT. The CDR3 reads CASSAVLGTEAFF. CDR3 in DNA: TGTGCCAGCAGTGCCGTTCTAGGCACTGAAGCTTTCTTT.

V gene TRBV27 combines with J gene TRBJ2-1; TRBD2 matches 7 bases. The length of the CDR3 is 15 residues. V was clipped by 4 bases and J by 6 bases; unmatched bases: 9. The germline V gene has CDR1 MNHEY and CDR2 SMNVEV (reference sequence). The CDR3 region has the DNA TGTGCCAGCAGTTCCAACCGGGACTACATCAATGAGCAGTTCTTC. Its protein is CASSSNRDYINEQFF.

The chain carries TRBV27 and TRBJ2-1, with unresolved D. V shed 10 bases and J shed 4 bases, with 14 bases lying between them. In germline, CDR1 is MNHEY, CDR2 SMNVEV (reference sequence). The CDR3 runs 13 residues. This CDR3 reads CAISSSGYNEQFF. The CDR3 nucleotides read TGTGCCATCTCGTCGTCCGGGTACAATGAGCAGTTCTTC.

The V and J genes are TRBV9 and TRBJ2-7, with D perhaps matching TRBD2 (5 bases). V was shortened by 3 bases and J by 4 bases, with 17 bases between the two germline ends. The CDR3 is made up of 15 amino acids. Germline-derived CDR1 and CDR2 are SGDLS and YYNGEE. The CDR3 nucleotides are TGTGCCAGCAGCGCGGGCCCAGCGGAAGTTTACGAGCAGTACTTC. The encoded protein is CASSAGPAEVYEQYF.

This chain joins TRBV6-5 and TRBJ1-1; D remains unclear. Germline assignment: CDR1 MNHEY and CDR2 SVGAGI. The CDR3 sequence is 15 residues long. Trimming took 5 bases from V and 1 from J, leaving 14 bases between them. The chain's CDR3 is CASSPTPLRNTEAFF. The CDR3, as DNA: TGTGCCAGCAGTCCTACCCCCCTTCGGAACACTGAAGCTTTCTTT.

The rearrangement uses TRBV28 and TRBJ2-7; D is possibly TRBD1 or TRBD2 (5 bases each). The germline CDR1 and CDR2 sequences are MDHEN and SYDVKM. This CDR3 has 15 amino acids. Trimming cost V 2 bases and J 2 bases, with 13 bases left between them. DNA for the CDR3: TGTGCCAGCAGTTTAGGGGGACCCCCTGCCTACGAGCAGTACTTC. Encoded protein: CASSLGGPPAYEQYF.

This chain's CDR3 is CARSLSSSGRQPTDTQYF. The CDR3 DNA reads as TGTGCCAGAAGCTTGTCGTCTAGCGGGAGGCAGCCGACAGATACGCAGTATTTT. V usage is TRBV5-3 and J usage is TRBJ2-3; 11 bases map to TRBD2. TRBV5-3 is assigned to the ORF class and has an uncertain function. The junction had 10 bases not matched to a gene; V was cut back by 1 base and J by 3 bases. The CDR3 extends over 18 amino acids.

The V call is TRBV27, the J call TRBJ2-7, with D perhaps matching TRBD1 (6 bases). The germline V gene encodes CDR1 MNHEY and CDR2 SMNVEV (reference sequence). The ends were cut back, 4 bases at V and 0 bases at J, with 7 bases in the middle. The CDR3 has 13 amino acids. Written as DNA, the CDR3 is TGTGCCAGCAGTTGGGACACCTCCTACGAGCAGTACTTC. Translating it yields CASSWDTSYEQYF.

This clone was seen only once. The chain uses TRBV11-2 and TRBJ2-7; no firm D call. Germline values: CDR1 SGHAT, CDR2 FQNNGV. The V and J ends lost 5 bases and 2 bases respectively, with 7 bases between them. The CDR3 runs to 12 residues. The CDR3 DNA is TGTGCCAGCAGCATCGCCCCCTACGAGCAGTACTTC. The encoded protein is CASSIAPYEQYF.

The V gene is TRBV7-9, the J gene TRBJ2-2; TRBD2 matches at 10 bases. V shed 4 bases and J 6 bases; nucleotides not matched to a gene: 8. In germline, CDR1 is SEHNR, CDR2 FQNEAQ (reference sequence). CDR3 length equals 16 residues. The CDR3 protein is CASSYGTSVIPGELFF. The DNA of the CDR3 is TGTGCCAGCAGCTATGGGACTAGCGTTATCCCCGGGGAGCTGTTTTTT.

The V call is TRBV10-1, the J call TRBJ2-5, with TRBD1 identical over 10 bases. Germline lookup yields CDR1 WNHNN and CDR2 SYGVQD (reference sequence). The CDR3 length is 15 residues. Germline trimming cut 5 bases from V and 4 bases from J; bases unmatched to any gene: 7. The CDR3 protein is CASSTGTGASETQYF. CDR3 DNA sequence: TGCGCCAGCAGTACCGGGACAGGGGCTTCAGAGACCCAGTACTTC.

This chain uses TRBV28 with TRBJ1-2; tentatively, D is TRBD1 (5 bases). Germline CDR1 MDHEN, CDR2 SYDVKM. V lost 5 bases to trimming and J lost 5 bases, with 24 bases between them. CDR3 size: 17 residues. This CDR3 reads CASSMGEGVSGVYGYTF. CDR3 sequence (DNA): TGTGCCAGCAGTATGGGGGAAGGGGTTTCGGGAGTGTATGGCTACACCTTC.

On this clone itself: At the DNA level, this CDR3 is encoded by other sequences in the same sample as well. The V gene is TRBV6-5, the J gene TRBJ2-7, with 9 bases matching TRBD2. Germline V gene data show CDR1 as MNHEY and CDR2 as SVGAGI. The CDR3 is 16 residues long. The V gene end was trimmed by 0 bases and the J gene end by 0 bases; junction bases not matched to a gene: 3. CDR3 amino acids: CASSYSSGSTSYEQYF. The CDR3 bases are TGTGCCAGCAGTTACTCTAGCGGGAGTACCTCCTACGAGCAGTACTTC.

The rearrangement links TRBV27 to TRBJ1-5; 7 nucleotides align to TRBD1. The CDR3 runs to 15 residues. Germline V lookup: CDR1 MNHEY, CDR2 SMNVEV (reference sequence). Germline trimming cut 1 base from V and 3 bases from J; bases unmatched to any gene: 3. The CDR3 spells CASSLLGQFNQPQHF. The CDR3 coding sequence is TGTGCCAGCAGTTTATTGGGACAGTTCAATCAGCCCCAGCATTTT.

This chain links TRBV7-9 with TRBJ1-1; D may be TRBD1 (5 bases). Germline V gene lookup returns CDR1 SEHNR and CDR2 FQNEAQ (reference sequence). The CDR3 length is 15 residues. V gave up 5 bases and J gave up 1 base, with 14 bases separating them. The CDR3 reads CASSPSTGPNTEAFF. The CDR3 bases are TGTGCCAGCAGCCCATCCACAGGACCGAACACTGAAGCTTTCTTT.

V and J are TRBV7-2 and TRBJ2-1; tentative D call: TRBD2 (6 bases). V dropped 5 bases and J dropped 4 bases, with 21 bases sitting between them. The CDR3 spans 17 residues. The V gene's germline CDR1 is SGHTA and CDR2 FQGNSA. The CDR3 protein is CASSTLRDSPVYNEQFF. CDR3 in DNA: TGTGCCAGCAGCACCCTGAGGGACTCCCCGGTATACAATGAGCAGTTCTTC.

V gene TRBV5-4 combines with J gene TRBJ2-7; 9 nucleotides agree with TRBD1. Germline lookup yields CDR1 SGHNT and CDR2 YYREEE (reference sequence). The CDR3 totals 14 residues. Trimming removed 4 bases from V and 5 bases from J; junction bases left unmatched: 7. The CDR3 nucleotides read TGTGCCAGCAGCCGAGACAGGGGGTACAACGAGCAGTACTTC. As protein: CASSRDRGYNEQYF.

The chain links TRBV7-9 to TRBJ2-7; TRBD1 agrees at 12 bases. The CDR3 covers 18 residues. The trim removed 4 bases at V and 5 bases at J, leaving 15 bases unmatched. Looked up from germline, CDR1 is SEHNR and CDR2 is FQNEAQ (reference sequence). Here the CDR3 DNA reads TGTGCCAGCAGCTGGGGCCTGCAGGGGACAGGGGGCATCGACGAGCAGTACTTC. This gives the protein CASSWGLQGTGGIDEQYF.

The chain has TRBV28 and TRBJ1-2, with unresolved D. Germline CDR1 is MDHEN and CDR2 is SYDVKM. The CDR3 has 18 residues. The V end lost 8 bases, the J end lost 4 bases, and 29 bases lay between the germline ends. The CDR3: CASLPQMTEITSTYGYTF. CDR3 coding DNA: TGTGCCAGCCTACCCCAAATGACCGAAATCACCTCGACCTATGGCTACACCTTC.

The gene calls are TRBV27 and TRBJ2-1, with 10 nucleotides matching TRBD2. With V trimmed by 6 bases and J by 6 bases, 2 bases remained unmatched. The CDR3 contains 13 residues. CDR1 MNHEY and CDR2 SMNVEV come from the germline V gene (reference sequence). This chain's CDR3 is CASRVAGGNEQFF. For the CDR3, the DNA is TGTGCCAGCAGAGTAGCGGGAGGCAATGAGCAGTTCTTC.

The rearrangement joins TRBV7-9 to TRBJ2-7; TRBD1 aligns across 9 bases. The CDR3 sequence is 15 residues long. From germline, CDR1 is SEHNR and CDR2 FQNEAQ (reference sequence). Trimming cost V 4 bases and J 3 bases; bases outside gene matches: 7. This chain's CDR3 is CASSSTGTGHYEQYF. CDR3 nucleotide sequence: TGTGCCAGCAGCTCCACCGGGACAGGGCACTACGAGCAGTACTTC.

This sequence joins TRBV1 and TRBJ2-3; TRBD2, as called in the table, went unchecked against the DNA. TRBV1 is classified as a pseudogene. The CDR3 covers 19 residues. The CDR3, as DNA: TGCACCAGCAGCCAAGAAGGGCGGGAGGGCGCAGTTCTGACAGATACGCAGTATTTT. It codes for CTSSQEGREGAVLTDTQYF.

The gene calls are TRBV7-8 and TRBJ2-7; the D is unclear. The CDR3 is 13 amino acids. Per germline, CDR1 SGHVS and CDR2 FQNEAQ. Trimming shortened V by 4 bases and J by 4 bases, and 11 bases separated the two germline ends. The CDR3 sequence: CASSSYVAYEQYF. CDR3 nucleotide sequence: TGTGCCAGCAGCTCCTATGTCGCTTACGAGCAGTACTTC.

The rearrangement uses TRBV15 and TRBJ2-2; 7 nucleotides match TRBD2. After removal of 3 bases from V and 1 base from J, the junction contained 2 bases not matched to a gene. The length of the CDR3 is 15 residues. From germline, CDR1 is LNHNV and CDR2 YYDKDF (reference sequence). CDR3 protein: CATSRTGGNTGELFF. Here the CDR3 DNA reads TGTGCCACCAGCAGGACGGGAGGGAACACCGGGGAGCTGTTTTTT.

Worth noting for this clone: The junction differs from germline at one of its ends, possibly a read error. The CDR3 here is CASSLSVLPSTMIF. DNA of the CDR3: TGTGCCAGCAGTTTATCAGTCCTGCCGAGTACTATGATTTTT. This chain links TRBV27 with TRBJ2-2; no firm D call. The CDR3 length is 14 residues. Per the germline V gene, CDR1 is MNHEY and CDR2 is SMNVEV (reference sequence).

This sequence joins TRBV7-9 and TRBJ1-2; D possibly corresponds to TRBD1 (5 bases). Germline values: CDR1 SEHNR, CDR2 FQNEAQ (reference sequence). V gave up 5 bases and J gave up 2 bases, with 18 bases separating them. The CDR3 covers 16 residues. DNA of the CDR3: TGTGCCAGCAGCCAACAAAGGACGGGGGAAAACTATGGCTACACCTTC. This gives the protein CASSQQRTGENYGYTF. Combining the CDR3 with reference TRBV7-9 and TRBJ1-2 gives the whole variable domain DTGVSQNPRHKITKRGQNVTFRCDPISEHNRLYWYRQTLGQGPEFLTYFQNEAQLEKSRLLSDRFSAERPKGSFSTLEIQRTEQGDSAMYLCASSQQRTGENYGYTFGSGTRLTVV.

The gene calls are TRBV15 and TRBJ1-5; unclear D gene. V gave up 8 bases and J gave up 4 bases, with 18 bases separating them. In germline, CDR1 is LNHNV, CDR2 YYDKDF (reference sequence). The CDR3 has 15 residues. The CDR3 reads CATQTAAGVNQPQHF. In DNA, the CDR3 is TGTGCCACCCAGACTGCTGCCGGGGTAAATCAGCCCCAGCATTTT.

The chain employs TRBV6-5 and TRBJ2-7; 8 bases map to TRBD1. The V gene's germline CDR1 is MNHEY and CDR2 SVGAGI. This CDR3 comprises 16 residues. Trimming took 2 bases from V and 2 from J; bases not matched to a gene: 8. In nucleotides, the CDR3 is TGTGCCAGCAGTTACAGGAGGGGACAGGTGGCCTACGAGCAGTACTTC. It codes for CASSYRRGQVAYEQYF.

J is TRBJ2-7 and V is TRBV5-1, with 9 positions matching TRBD1. V was pared by 4 bases and J by 5 bases, with 7 bases of the junction left unmatched. Per the germline V gene, CDR1 is SGHRS and CDR2 is YFSETQ. This CDR3 spans 14 amino acids. The CDR3 region is CASSDWDRDHEQYF. CDR3 coding DNA: TGCGCCAGCAGCGATTGGGACAGGGATCACGAGCAGTACTTC.

The genes are TRBV7-9 and TRBJ2-5, with 7 bases lining up with TRBD2. Trimming removed 5 bases from V and 5 bases from J; junction bases left unmatched: 8. CDR1 is SEHNR and CDR2 is FQNEAQ in the germline V gene (reference sequence). The length of the CDR3 is 14 residues. The CDR3 here is CASSVRLAHETQYF. The CDR3 nucleotides are TGTGCCAGCAGCGTAAGACTAGCCCACGAGACCCAGTACTTC.